Listed below are T cell receptor beta chains from one sample, sequenced in a study of post-analysis software for immune sequencing data. MiXCR, run by TCRdb on the PCR reads, gives a single entry per CDR3 protein. The table has 750,000 to 950,000 distinct CDR3 sequences, 53% seen once. Sequencing was done on a sample of blood. The receptor source for this set is a girl aged 10 to 17 with multiple sclerosis. CDR3s include the opening cysteine and the closing phenylalanine or tryptophan. The D gene is left open where the match is weak. Rows give clone size only sometimes, using once, few, many, or a class for an expanded clone.

d_gene	v_gene	j_gene	abundance	CDR3aa	CDR3nt
-	TRBV29-1	TRBJ2-7	-	CSVVVDNFYEQYF	TGCAGCGTTGTGGTTGACAACTTCTACGAGCAGTACTTC
TRBD1	TRBV9	TRBJ2-5	-	CASSVEGQGPLETQYF	TGTGCCAGCAGCGTCGAGGGACAGGGGCCTCTTGAGACCCAGTACTTC
-	TRBV27	TRBJ2-1	-	CASSFWRLDEQFF	TGTGCCAGCAGTTTTTGGAGGCTGGATGAGCAGTTCTTC
-	TRBV29-1	TRBJ2-1	-	CSVVTAYEQFF	TGCAGCGTTGTAACAGCCTACGAGCAGTTCTTC
-	TRBV5-1	TRBJ2-5	-	CASSLAGTGQETQYF	TGTGCCAGCAGTTTAGCCGGGACGGGTCAAGAGACCCAGTACTTC
-	TRBV7-2	TRBJ1-2	-	CASTSDRSNYGYTF	TGTGCCAGCACCTCGGACAGATCTAACTATGGCTACACCTTC
TRBD1	TRBV27	TRBJ1-2	-	CASSKGDRAVSLYGYTF	TGTGCCAGCAGTAAGGGGGACAGGGCGGTATCTCTCTATGGCTACACCTTC
TRBD1	TRBV10-3	TRBJ1-1	-	CAIRMTGVGTEAFF	TGTGCCATCAGGATGACAGGGGTCGGGACTGAAGCTTTCTTT
-	TRBV10-3	TRBJ2-7	-	CAISELEGPSFYEQYF	TGTGCCATCAGTGAGTTAGAGGGGCCCTCCTTTTACGAGCAGTACTTC
-	TRBV7-9	TRBJ2-7	-	CASSPSWYRAGSSYEQYF	TGTGCCAGCAGCCCATCATGGTACAGGGCAGGGTCCTCCTACGAGCAGTACTTC
TRBD2	TRBV7-9	TRBJ2-5	few	CASSAGGRETQYF	TGTGCCAGCAGCGCGGGAGGGAGGGAGACCCAGTACTTC
-	TRBV11-2	TRBJ1-2	-	CASSLVSGTTGGYTF	TGTGCCAGCAGCTTAGTCTCGGGCACTACGGGAGGCTACACCTTC
-	TRBV29-1	TRBJ1-2	few	CSAHSRGTYGYTF	TGCAGCGCCCATAGTAGGGGGACTTATGGCTACACCTTC
TRBD2	TRBV5-1	TRBJ2-1	-	CASTPSSGRGNEQFF	TGCGCCAGCACCCCCTCTAGCGGGAGGGGGAATGAGCAGTTCTTC
TRBD1	TRBV6-1	TRBJ2-1	-	CATTGALGRLDEQFF	TGTGCCACCACAGGGGCACTGGGCAGACTGGATGAGCAGTTCTTC
TRBD2	TRBV19	TRBJ2-1	once	CASSIKSSAGGPFPYNEQFF	TGTGCCAGTAGTATTAAGTCCTCGGCGGGAGGGCCCTTCCCATACAATGAGCAGTTCTTC
-	TRBV12-3/TRBV12-4	TRBJ2-2	-	CASTEVGDLTGELFF	TGTGCCAGCACCGAGGTGGGGGACCTAACCGGGGAGCTGTTTTTT
TRBD1	TRBV20-1	TRBJ1-5	-	CSATKQGASQPQHF	TGCAGTGCTACGAAACAGGGGGCGAGTCAGCCCCAGCATTTT
-	TRBV10-3	TRBJ2-7	few	CAISGFSYEQYF	TGTGCCATCAGTGGGTTCTCCTACGAGCAGTACTTC
-	TRBV29-1	TRBJ1-2	-	CSASPGTYGYTF	TGCAGCGCGAGTCCCGGCACCTATGGCTACACCTTC
-	TRBV20-1	TRBJ2-7	-	CSAITGSNSSYEQYF	TGCAGTGCTATTACCGGGAGCAACAGCTCCTACGAGCAGTACTTC
-	TRBV4-1	TRBJ1-5	few	CASSQGWTGGGNQPQHF	TGCGCCAGCAGCCAAGGCTGGACCGGCGGTGGCAATCAGCCCCAGCATTTT
TRBD2	TRBV29-1	TRBJ2-1	few	CSGRGGLAGDPNYNEQFF	TGCAGCGGACGTGGCGGACTAGCGGGAGACCCGAATTACAATGAGCAGTTCTTC
-	TRBV7-6	TRBJ1-1	few	CASSGGNAEAFF	TGTGCCAGCAGCGGGGGGAACGCTGAAGCTTTCTTT
TRBD2	TRBV7-2	TRBJ2-7	-	CASSLAALAGGDEQYF	TGTGCCAGCAGCTTAGCGGCACTAGCGGGAGGGGACGAGCAGTACTTC
-	TRBV7-2	TRBJ2-7	-	CASSLVALGNEQYF	TGTGCCAGCAGCTTAGTTGCCTTAGGGAACGAGCAGTACTTC
TRBD2	TRBV5-1	TRBJ2-1	-	CASSLGDSGGAGEQFF	TGCGCCAGCAGCTTGGGAGATAGCGGGGGGGCAGGTGAGCAGTTCTTC
TRBD2	TRBV29-1	TRBJ2-7	-	CSAQAGGPEEQYF	TGCAGCGCCCAAGCGGGGGGGCCTGAGGAGCAGTACTTC
TRBD1	TRBV27	TRBJ2-6	-	CASGGTGRVGANVLTF	TGTGCCAGCGGAGGGACAGGGCGAGTTGGGGCCAACGTCCTGACTTTC
TRBD2	TRBV7-3	TRBJ2-1	-	CASSLSLAAYNEQFF	TGTGCCAGCAGCTTAAGCCTAGCGGCTTACAATGAGCAGTTCTTC
-	TRBV9	TRBJ2-1	-	CASSVAFQGPYNEQFF	TGTGCCAGCAGCGTAGCATTCCAGGGACCCTACAATGAGCAGTTCTTC
TRBD1	TRBV7-3	TRBJ2-3	-	CASSLLVTGGTDTQYF	TGTGCCAGCAGCTTATTGGTGACAGGGGGCACAGATACGCAGTATTTT
TRBD2	TRBV20-1	TRBJ2-1	few	CSALTSGAYNEQFF	TGCAGTGCTCTGACTAGCGGGGCCTACAATGAGCAGTTCTTC
TRBD2	TRBV5-1	TRBJ2-7	once	CASSLMTSGSSYEQYF	TGCGCCAGCAGCTTGATGACTAGCGGATCCTCCTACGAGCAGTACTTC
-	TRBV14	TRBJ1-5	-	CASSLNGFNQPQHF	TGTGCCAGCAGCCTGAACGGATTCAATCAGCCCCAGCATTTT
-	TRBV15	TRBJ2-7	few	CATSRGWTASYEQYF	TGTGCCACCAGCAGAGGATGGACAGCTTCCTACGAGCAGTACTTC
-	TRBV15	TRBJ2-7	few	CATSRSLGSNEQYF	TGTGCCACCAGCAGATCCCTGGGGAGTAACGAGCAGTACTTC
-	TRBV15	TRBJ1-2	-	CATSRDQRAGGYTF	TGTGCCACCAGCAGAGATCAGAGGGCCGGTGGCTACACCTTC
TRBD2	TRBV20-1	TRBJ2-7	few	CSASASPGASGYEQYF	TGCAGTGCTAGCGCCTCCCCCGGGGCTAGCGGCTACGAGCAGTACTTC
TRBD2	TRBV5-1	TRBJ2-5	-	CASSLVLAGSQETQYF	TGCGCCAGCAGCTTGGTCCTAGCGGGGTCCCAAGAGACCCAGTACTTC
TRBD2	TRBV6-1	TRBJ2-7	-	CASSGSTSGAYEQYF	TGTGCCAGCAGTGGGTCGACTAGCGGGGCCTACGAGCAGTACTTC
TRBD1	TRBV19	TRBJ1-1	-	CASSTERQGANTEAFF	TGTGCCAGTAGTACCGAACGACAGGGAGCGAACACTGAAGCTTTCTTT